This T cell receptor (beta chain) emerged from a study of T-cell reconstitution after alpha-beta-depleted transplantation in children. The study's findings and limits: Diversity and T-cell counts at one year after transplant derived mostly from new T cells. By about two months after transplant, alpha-beta T cells reportedly arose from several hundred graft clones that had expanded. TCRbeta diversity was high at day 60 in some patients (a result of surviving recipient T cells and thymic progenitors).

Unique molecular identifiers were incorporated when the TCRbeta library was constructed. TCRdb called the PCR reads again in MiXCR, with one record for every CDR3 protein. The sample carries about 640,000 distinct CDR3 sequences, 13% recorded once. This clonotype was observed a few times. What it binds is unknown. The CDR3 length is 15 residues. Germline V gene lookup returns CDR1 LGHNA and CDR2 YSLEER. Between the trimmed V and J ends, which lost 0 bases and 8 bases, there was a span of 14 bases. The clonotype originates from a male patient between 5 and 17 years old who had a stem cell transplant for acute myeloid leukemia, so the T cells may come from the graft donor. The V call is TRBV4-3, the J call TRBJ2-1; D is possibly TRBD1 or TRBD2 (5 bases each). This specimen was PBMCs, mostly from graft donor cells, taken 360 days after TCRalphabeta/CD19-depleted stem cell transplant. This CDR3 is CASSQDRSMGDEQFF. The CDR3 region has the DNA TGCGCCAGCAGCCAAGATCGGAGCATGGGGGATGAGCAGTTCTTC.